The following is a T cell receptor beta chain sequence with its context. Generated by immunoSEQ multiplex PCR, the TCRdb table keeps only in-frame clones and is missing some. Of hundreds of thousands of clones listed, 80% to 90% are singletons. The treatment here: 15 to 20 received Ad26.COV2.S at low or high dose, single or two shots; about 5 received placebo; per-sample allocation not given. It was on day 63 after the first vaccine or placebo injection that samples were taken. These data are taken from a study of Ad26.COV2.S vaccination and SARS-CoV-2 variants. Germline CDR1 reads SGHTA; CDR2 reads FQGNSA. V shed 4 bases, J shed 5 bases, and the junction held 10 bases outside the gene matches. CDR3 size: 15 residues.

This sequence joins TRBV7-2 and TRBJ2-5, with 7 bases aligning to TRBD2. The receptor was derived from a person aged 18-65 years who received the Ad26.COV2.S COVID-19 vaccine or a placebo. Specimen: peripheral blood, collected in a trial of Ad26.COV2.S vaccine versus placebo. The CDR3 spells CASSSRAGRTETQYF. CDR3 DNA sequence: TGTGCCAGCAGCTCCAGAGCGGGGCGGACGGAGACCCAGTACTTC.